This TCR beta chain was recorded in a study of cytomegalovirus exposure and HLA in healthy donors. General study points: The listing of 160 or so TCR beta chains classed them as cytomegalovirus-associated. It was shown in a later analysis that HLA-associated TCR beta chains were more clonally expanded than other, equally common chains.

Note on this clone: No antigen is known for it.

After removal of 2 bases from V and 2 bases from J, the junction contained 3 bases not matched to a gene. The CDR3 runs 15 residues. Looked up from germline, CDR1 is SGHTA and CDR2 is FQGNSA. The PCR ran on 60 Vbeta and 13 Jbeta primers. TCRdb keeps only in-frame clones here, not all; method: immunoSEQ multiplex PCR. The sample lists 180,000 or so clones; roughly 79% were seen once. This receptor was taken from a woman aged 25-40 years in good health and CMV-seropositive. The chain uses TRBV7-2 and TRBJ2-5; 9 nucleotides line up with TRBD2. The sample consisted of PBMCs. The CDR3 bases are TGTGCCAGCAGCTTAACTAGCGGGTATCAAGAGACCCAGTACTTC. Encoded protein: CASSLTSGYQETQYF. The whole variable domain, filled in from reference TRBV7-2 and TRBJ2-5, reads GAGVSQSPSNKVTEKGKDVELRCDPISGHTALYWYRQSLGQGLEFLIYFQGNSAPDKSGLPSDRFSAERTGGSVSTLTIQRTQQEDSAVYLCASSLTSGYQETQYFGPGTRLLVL.